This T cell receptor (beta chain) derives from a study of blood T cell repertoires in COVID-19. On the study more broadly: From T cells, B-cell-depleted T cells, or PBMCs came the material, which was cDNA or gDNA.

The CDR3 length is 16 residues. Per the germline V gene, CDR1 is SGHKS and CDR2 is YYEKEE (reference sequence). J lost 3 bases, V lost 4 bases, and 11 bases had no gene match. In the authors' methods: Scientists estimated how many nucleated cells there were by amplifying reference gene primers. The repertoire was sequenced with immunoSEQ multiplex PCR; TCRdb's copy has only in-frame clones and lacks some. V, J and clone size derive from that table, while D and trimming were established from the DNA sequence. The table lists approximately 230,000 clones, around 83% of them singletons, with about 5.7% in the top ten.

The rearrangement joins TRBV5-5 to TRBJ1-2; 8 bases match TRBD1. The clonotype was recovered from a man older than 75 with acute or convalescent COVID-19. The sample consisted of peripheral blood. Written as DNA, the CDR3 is TGTGCCAGCAGCCGAGGAAACAGGGGGGACTACTATGGCTACACCTTC. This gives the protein CASSRGNRGDYYGYTF. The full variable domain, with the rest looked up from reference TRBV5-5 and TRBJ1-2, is DAGVTQSPTHLIKTRGQQVTLRCSPISGHKSVSWYQQVLGQGPQFIFQYYEKEERGRGNFPDRFSARQFPNYSSELNVNALLLGDSALYLCASSRGNRGDYYGYTFGSGTRLTVV.